A selection of T cell receptor beta chains follows, all from one sample in a study of vaccination effects on CD4 cells after COVID-19. This table comes from immunoSEQ multiplex PCR, and its TCRdb copy is limited to in-frame clones, with some not included. The sample has roughly 24,000 clones; 65% to 80% are singletons. These receptors' antigens are unknown. The sample here was CD4+ T cells from PBMCs cultured with HCoV-NL63 spike peptides, taken after COVID-19 vaccination. These receptors came from a human donor who received a COVID-19 vaccine. Both conserved end residues are part of each CDR3. The D gene is left open where the match is weak. The size entry is marked missing in some rows and otherwise reads once, few, many or a size class.

.	.	TRBV11-2	TRBJ2-7	TGTGCCAGCAGCTTCCCCTCTCAATTTGGGATTGAATACGAGCAGTACTTC	CASSFPSQFGIEYEQYF
.	.	TRBV7-2	TRBJ2-7	TGTGCCAGCAGCTTTATTGGGGCCTACGAGCAGTACTTC	CASSFIGAYEQYF
.	.	TRBV19	TRBJ1-4	TGTGCCAGTAGAAAAGTGACGTCTAATGAAAAACTGTTTTTT	CASRKVTSNEKLFF
TRBD1	few	TRBV4-1	TRBJ2-7	TGCGCCAGCAGCCAAGTAGGGACAGGGAACGGCGAGCAGTACTTC	CASSQVGTGNGEQYF
.	few	TRBV10-3	TRBJ2-2	TGTGCCAGCAGAGGGTGGTCTCCCGGGGAGCTGTTTTTT	CASRGWSPGELFF
.	.	TRBV4-1	TRBJ1-3	TGCGCCAGCAGCCGGACCCCTATCTTGACCTCTGGAAACACCATATATTTT	CASSRTPILTSGNTIYF
TRBD1	.	TRBV11-2	TRBJ2-7	TGTGCCAGCAGCTTCCCCGGACAGGGAGGAACTACCTACGAGCAGTACTTC	CASSFPGQGGTTYEQYF
TRBD1	once	TRBV5-1	TRBJ2-5	TGCGCCACCTCAACAGGGGAAGGGCGCCAAGAGACCCAGTACTTC	CATSTGEGRQETQYF
.	.	TRBV6-5	TRBJ2-2	TGTGCCAGCAGTTACTCGATGTCCGGGGAGCTGTTTTTT	CASSYSMSGELFF
TRBD2	.	TRBV15	TRBJ2-7	TGTGCCACCAGCCCGGGACTAGCGAACTACGAGCAGTACTTC	CATSPGLANYEQYF
TRBD1	few	TRBV24-1	TRBJ2-7	TGTGCCACCAGTGATGGGACAGGCCCCTACGAGCAGTACTTC	CATSDGTGPYEQYF
TRBD1	.	TRBV11-2	TRBJ1-6	TGTGCCAGCAGCACCGGGACAGGACATAATTCACCCCTCCACTTT	CASSTGTGHNSPLHF
TRBD2	.	TRBV10-2	TRBJ2-1	TGCGCCAGCCGACCGGGACTAGCGGGAGGGAGCTCCTACAATGAGCAGTTCTTC	CASRPGLAGGSSYNEQFF
.	.	TRBV12-2	TRBJ2-4	TGTGCAAGTCGCTTAAGATTTAGGATTCGGGCCAAAAACATTCAGTACTTC	CASRLRFRIRAKNIQYF
TRBD2	.	TRBV11-2	TRBJ2-3	TGTGCCAGCAGTCAGCTAGCGGGGGGGCGAGATACGCAGTATTTT	CASSQLAGGRDTQYF
.	.	TRBV18	TRBJ2-7	TGTGCCAGCTCACCCCCGATGAGCTCCTACGAGCAGTACTTC	CASSPPMSSYEQYF
.	.	TRBV5-1	TRBJ1-6	TGCGCCAGCAGCTTGTCCATCTTCGTTGTCGCAGACAAAAATTCACCCCTCCACTTT	CASSLSIFVVADKNSPLHF
.	.	TRBV19	TRBJ1-2	TGTGCCAGTGGCCCCTGGGGGACCAACTATGGCTACACCTTC	CASGPWGTNYGYTF
TRBD2	.	TRBV5-1	TRBJ2-3	TGCGCCAGCAGCGTAACGACTAGCGGGACAGATACGCAGTATTTT	CASSVTTSGTDTQYF
.	once	TRBV5-5	TRBJ2-3	TGTGCCAGCAAAAGAACAGGGCTTCATACAGATACGCAGTATTTT	CASKRTGLHTDTQYF
.	.	TRBV29-1	TRBJ1-2	TGCAGCGTTGCTTCAGGGGCCATTGGCTACACCTTC	CSVASGAIGYTF
.	few	TRBV10-1	TRBJ2-5	TGCGCCAGCAGTGAAGCGGGCTCCGAGACCCAGTACTTC	CASSEAGSETQYF
.	.	TRBV19	TRBJ1-4	TGTGCCAGTATGGGGGACGGCCTCGGGGCTAATGAAAAACTGTTTTTT	CASMGDGLGANEKLFF
.	few	TRBV7-9	TRBJ2-7	TGTGCCAGCAGCTTAGAGGAACGACTAGTCGGCTACGAGCAGTACTTC	CASSLEERLVGYEQYF
TRBD2	.	TRBV5-1	TRBJ2-7	TGCGCCAGCAGCTCAAAGCCCCAGGCTAGCGGAAGAGTTTACGAGCAGTACTTC	CASSSKPQASGRVYEQYF
.	few	TRBV7-2	TRBJ2-5	TGTGCCAGCAGCTTGATCACCAACCCCCAAGAGACCCAGTACTTC	CASSLITNPQETQYF
.	few	TRBV27	TRBJ1-2	TGTGCCACCTCGACCCGGAACTATGGCTACACCTTC	CATSTRNYGYTF
.	.	TRBV12-3/TRBV12-4	TRBJ2-5	TGTGCCAGCGTGGGGGGCGGAGAGACCCAGTACTTC	CASVGGGETQYF
TRBD2	.	TRBV5-4	TRBJ2-7	TGTGCCAGCAGCCTTCCGGGACTAGCGGGGAAGGAATACGAGCAGTACTTC	CASSLPGLAGKEYEQYF